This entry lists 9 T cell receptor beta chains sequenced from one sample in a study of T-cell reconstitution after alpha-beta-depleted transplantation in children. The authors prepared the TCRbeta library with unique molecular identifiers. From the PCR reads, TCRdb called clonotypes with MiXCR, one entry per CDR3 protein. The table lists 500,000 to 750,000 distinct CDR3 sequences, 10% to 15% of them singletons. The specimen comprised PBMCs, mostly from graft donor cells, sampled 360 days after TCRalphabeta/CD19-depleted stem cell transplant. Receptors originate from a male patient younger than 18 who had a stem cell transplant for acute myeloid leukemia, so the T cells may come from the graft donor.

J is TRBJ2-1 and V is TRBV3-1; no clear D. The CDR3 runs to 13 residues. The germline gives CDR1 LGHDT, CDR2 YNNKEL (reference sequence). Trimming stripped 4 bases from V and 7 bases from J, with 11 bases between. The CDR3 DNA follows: TGTGCCAGCAGCCCCGGACCGTTTAATGAGCAGTTCTTC. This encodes CASSPGPFNEQFF.

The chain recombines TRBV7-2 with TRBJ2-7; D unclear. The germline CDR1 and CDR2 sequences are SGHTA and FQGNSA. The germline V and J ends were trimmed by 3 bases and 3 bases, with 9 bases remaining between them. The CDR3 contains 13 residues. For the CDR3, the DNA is TGTGCCAGCAGCTTTGCTAGGGACTACGAGCAGTACTTC. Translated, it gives CASSFARDYEQYF.

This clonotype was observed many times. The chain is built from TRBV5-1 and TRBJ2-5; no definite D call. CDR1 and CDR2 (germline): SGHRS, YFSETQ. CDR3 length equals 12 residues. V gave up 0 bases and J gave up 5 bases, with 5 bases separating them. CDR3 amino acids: CASSLARETQYF. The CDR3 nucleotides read TGCGCCAGCAGCTTGGCCCGGGAGACCCAGTACTTC.

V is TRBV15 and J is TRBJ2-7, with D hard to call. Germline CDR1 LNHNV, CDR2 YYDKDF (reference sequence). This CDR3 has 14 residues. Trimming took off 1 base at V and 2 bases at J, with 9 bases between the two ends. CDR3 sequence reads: CATSRVELPYEQYF. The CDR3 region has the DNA TGTGCCACCAGCAGAGTAGAACTACCCTACGAGCAGTACTTC. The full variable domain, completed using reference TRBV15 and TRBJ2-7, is DAMVIQNPRYQVTQFGKPVTLSCSQTLNHNVMYWYQQKSSQAPKLLFHYYDKDFNNEADTPDNFQSRRPNTSFCFLDIRSPGLGDTAMYLCATSRVELPYEQYFGPGTRLTVT.

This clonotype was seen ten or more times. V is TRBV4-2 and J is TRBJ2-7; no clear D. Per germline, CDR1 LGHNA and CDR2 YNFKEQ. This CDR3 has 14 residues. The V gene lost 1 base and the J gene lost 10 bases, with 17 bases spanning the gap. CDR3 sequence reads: CASSQGLGIKSQYF. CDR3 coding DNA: TGTGCCAGCAGCCAAGGTCTGGGGATTAAGTCTCAGTACTTC.

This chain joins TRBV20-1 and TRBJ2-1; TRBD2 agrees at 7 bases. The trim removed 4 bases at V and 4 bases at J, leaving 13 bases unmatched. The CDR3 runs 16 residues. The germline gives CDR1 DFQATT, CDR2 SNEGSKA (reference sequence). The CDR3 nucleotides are TGCAGTGCTAAGGATATGAGGGGAGGGCCTTACAATGAGCAGTTCTTC. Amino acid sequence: CSAKDMRGGPYNEQFF.

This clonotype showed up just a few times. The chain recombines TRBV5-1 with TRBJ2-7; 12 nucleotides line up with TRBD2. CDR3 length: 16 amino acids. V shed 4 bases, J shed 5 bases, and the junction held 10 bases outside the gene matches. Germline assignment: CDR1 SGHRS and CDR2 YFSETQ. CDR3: CASSPWTSGNTNEQYF. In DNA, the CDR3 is TGCGCCAGCAGCCCCTGGACTAGCGGGAACACGAACGAGCAGTACTTC.

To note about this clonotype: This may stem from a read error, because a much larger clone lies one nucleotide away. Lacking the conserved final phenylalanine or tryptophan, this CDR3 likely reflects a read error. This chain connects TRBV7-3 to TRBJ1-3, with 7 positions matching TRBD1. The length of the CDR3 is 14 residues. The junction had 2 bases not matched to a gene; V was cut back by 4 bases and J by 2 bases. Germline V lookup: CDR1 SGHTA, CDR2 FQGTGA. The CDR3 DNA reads TGTGCCAGCAGCTCAGGGACAGCTGGAAACACCATATATTGT. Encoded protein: CASSSGTAGNTIYC.

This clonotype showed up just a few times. CDR3 residues: CASRPTGTRETQYF. DNA for the CDR3: TGTGCCAGCAGGCCAACCGGGACAAGGGAGACCCAGTACTTC. This chain uses TRBV6-2 or TRBV6-3 with TRBJ2-5; D may be TRBD1 (6 bases). The CDR3 runs to 14 residues. Germline V gives CDR1 MNHEY, CDR2 SVGEGT. V was cut by 6 bases and J by 5 bases, with 16 bases left in between.